This T cell receptor (beta chain) was recorded in a study of CD8+CD57+ T cells in acquired aplastic anemia. The length of the CDR3 is 12 residues. Looked up from germline, CDR1 is DFQATT and CDR2 is SNEGSKA (reference sequence). On this clonotype: Its antigen is still unknown. An end of the junction differs from the germline gene, which may be a read error.

Selection for sequencing was limited to patients who had shown CD8+CD57+ cell expansion by flow cytometry. Investigators profiled TCR beta VDJ and CDR3 from genomic DNA template. TCRdb ran MiXCR on the reads and lists one entry per CDR3 protein. Of over 150,000 distinct CDR3 sequences listed, about 60% are singletons. Study results and limitations: Patients did not significantly differ from controls in CD8+ Simpson's diversity.

V gene TRBV20-1 combines with J gene TRBJ1-2; D unresolved. The sample consisted of sorted CD4+, CD8+, or CD8+CD57+ T cells (not recorded which) from PBMCs. This receptor was identified in a human donor with aplastic anemia. The CDR3 bases are TGCAGTGCCAGAGTGGCTAACTATGGCTACACCTTC. As protein: CSARVANYGYTF.